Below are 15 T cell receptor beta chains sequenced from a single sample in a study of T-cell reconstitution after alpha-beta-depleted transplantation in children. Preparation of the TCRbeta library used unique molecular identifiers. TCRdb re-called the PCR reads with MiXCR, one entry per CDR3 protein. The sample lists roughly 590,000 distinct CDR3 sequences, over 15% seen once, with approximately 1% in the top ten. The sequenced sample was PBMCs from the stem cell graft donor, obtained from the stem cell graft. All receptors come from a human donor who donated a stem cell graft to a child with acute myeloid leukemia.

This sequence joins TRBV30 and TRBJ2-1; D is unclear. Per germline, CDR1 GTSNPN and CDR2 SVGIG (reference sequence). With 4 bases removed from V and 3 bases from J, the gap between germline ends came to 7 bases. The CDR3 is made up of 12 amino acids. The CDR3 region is CAWTGSYNEQFF. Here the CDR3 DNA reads TGTGCCTGGACGGGCAGCTACAATGAGCAGTTCTTC.

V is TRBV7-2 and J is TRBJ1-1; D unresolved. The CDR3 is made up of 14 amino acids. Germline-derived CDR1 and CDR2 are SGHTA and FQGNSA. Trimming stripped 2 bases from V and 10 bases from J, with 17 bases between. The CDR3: CASSLRRSPGIAFF. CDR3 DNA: TGTGCCAGCAGCTTAAGGAGATCGCCGGGAATAGCTTTCTTT.

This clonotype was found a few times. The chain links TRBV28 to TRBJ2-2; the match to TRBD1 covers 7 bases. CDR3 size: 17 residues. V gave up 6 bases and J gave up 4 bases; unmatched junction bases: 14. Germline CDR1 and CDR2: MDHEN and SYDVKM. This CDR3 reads CASRPEQGWGGTGELFF. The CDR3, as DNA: TGTGCCAGCAGACCCGAACAGGGGTGGGGTGGCACCGGGGAGCTGTTTTTT.

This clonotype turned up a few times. CDR3: CASSPWAGVTYNEQFF. Written as DNA, the CDR3 is TGTGCCAGCAGCCCCTGGGCAGGGGTAACCTACAATGAGCAGTTCTTC. V usage is TRBV7-9 and J usage is TRBJ2-1, with a possible D match to TRBD1 (6 bases). V was cut by 5 bases and J by 2 bases, with 16 bases left in between. CDR1 and CDR2 (germline): SEHNR, FQNEAQ (reference sequence). The CDR3 has 16 residues.

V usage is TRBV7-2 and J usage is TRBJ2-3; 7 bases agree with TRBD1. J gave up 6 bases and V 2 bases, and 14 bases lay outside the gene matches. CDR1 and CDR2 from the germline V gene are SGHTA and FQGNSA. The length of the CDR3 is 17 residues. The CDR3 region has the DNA TGTGCCAGCAGCTTATTCCCCCCGGGACAGTGGACGGATACGCAGTATTTT. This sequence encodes CASSLFPPGQWTDTQYF.

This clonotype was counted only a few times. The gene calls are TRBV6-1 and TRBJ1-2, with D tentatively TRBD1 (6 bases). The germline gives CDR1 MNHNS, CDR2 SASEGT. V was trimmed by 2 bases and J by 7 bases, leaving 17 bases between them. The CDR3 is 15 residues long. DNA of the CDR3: TGTGCCAGCAGTGAAAGCGGGGGCGCCTATGGTGGCTACACCTTC. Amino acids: CASSESGGAYGGYTF.

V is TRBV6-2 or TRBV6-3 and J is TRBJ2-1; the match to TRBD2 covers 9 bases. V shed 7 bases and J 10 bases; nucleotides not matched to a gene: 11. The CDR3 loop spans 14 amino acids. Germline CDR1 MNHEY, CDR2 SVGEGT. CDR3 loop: CASKISGGTEEQFF. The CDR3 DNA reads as TGTGCCAGCAAGATCAGCGGGGGGACCGAAGAGCAGTTCTTC.

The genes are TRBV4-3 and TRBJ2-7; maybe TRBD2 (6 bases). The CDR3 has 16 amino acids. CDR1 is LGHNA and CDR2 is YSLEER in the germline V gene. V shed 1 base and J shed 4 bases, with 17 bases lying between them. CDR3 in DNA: TGCGCCAGCAGCCAAGGAGCGGGCCAGCGGATTTACGAGCAGTACTTC. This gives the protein CASSQGAGQRIYEQYF.

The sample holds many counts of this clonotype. Written as DNA, the CDR3 is TGCAGTGCTCCCCAGGGGCCCATCTGGTACCAAGAGACCCAGTACTTC. Its translation: CSAPQGPIWYQETQYF. The gene calls are TRBV20-1 and TRBJ2-5; D possibly corresponds to TRBD1 (6 bases). Deletions cut 5 bases from V and 0 bases from J, with 19 bases between. CDR3 size: 16 residues. Germline V gene sequence: CDR1 DFQATT, CDR2 SNEGSKA (reference sequence).

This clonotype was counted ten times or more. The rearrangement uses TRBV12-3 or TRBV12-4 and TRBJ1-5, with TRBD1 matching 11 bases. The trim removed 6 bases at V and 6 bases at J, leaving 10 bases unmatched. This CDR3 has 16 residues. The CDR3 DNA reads TGTGCCAGCAGCCCCCCGGGGACAGGGGGAGGTCAGCCCCAGCATTTT. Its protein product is CASSPPGTGGGQPQHF.

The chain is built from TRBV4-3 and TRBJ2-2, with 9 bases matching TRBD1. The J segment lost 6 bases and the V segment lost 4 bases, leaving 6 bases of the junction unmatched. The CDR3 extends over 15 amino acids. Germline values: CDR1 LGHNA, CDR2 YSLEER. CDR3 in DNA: TGCGCCAGCAGCCGGGGACAGGGCTCCGCCGGGGAGCTGTTTTTT. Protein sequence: CASSRGQGSAGELFF.

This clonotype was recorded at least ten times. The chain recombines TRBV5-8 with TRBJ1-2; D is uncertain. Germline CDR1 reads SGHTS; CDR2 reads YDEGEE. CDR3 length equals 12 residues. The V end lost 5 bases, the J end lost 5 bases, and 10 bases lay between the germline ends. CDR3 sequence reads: CASRGSEYGYTF. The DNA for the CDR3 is TGTGCCAGCAGGGGATCAGAGTATGGCTACACCTTC.

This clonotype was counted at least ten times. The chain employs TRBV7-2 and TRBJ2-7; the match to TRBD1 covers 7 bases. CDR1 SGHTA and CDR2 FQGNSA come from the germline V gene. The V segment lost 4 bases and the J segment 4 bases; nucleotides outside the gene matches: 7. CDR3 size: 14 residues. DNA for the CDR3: TGTGCCAGCAGCTCCAGGGGGTTAGATTACGAGCAGTACTTC. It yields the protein CASSSRGLDYEQYF. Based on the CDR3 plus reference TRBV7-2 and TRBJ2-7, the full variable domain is GAGVSQSPSNKVTEKGKDVELRCDPISGHTALYWYRQSLGQGLEFLIYFQGNSAPDKSGLPSDRFSAERTGGSVSTLTIQRTQQEDSAVYLCASSSRGLDYEQYFGPGTRLTVT.

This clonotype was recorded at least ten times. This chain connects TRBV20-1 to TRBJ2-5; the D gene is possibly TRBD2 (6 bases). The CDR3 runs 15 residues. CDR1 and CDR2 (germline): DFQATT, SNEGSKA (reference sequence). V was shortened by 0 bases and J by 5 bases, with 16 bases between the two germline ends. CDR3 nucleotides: TGCAGTGCTAGAGATTTTGCCAGGGCGGGGGAGACCCAGTACTTC. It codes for CSARDFARAGETQYF.

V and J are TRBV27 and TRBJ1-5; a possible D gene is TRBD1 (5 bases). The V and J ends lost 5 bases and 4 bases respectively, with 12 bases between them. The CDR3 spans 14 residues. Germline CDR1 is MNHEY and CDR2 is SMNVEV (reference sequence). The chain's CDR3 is CASSLRTTNQPQHF. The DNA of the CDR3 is TGTGCCAGCAGTCTGCGGACAACTAATCAGCCCCAGCATTTT.